This TCR beta chain was documented in a study of T cells in Graves' hyperthyroidism and ophthalmopathy. Notes on the study in general: Stable hyperthyroidism and ophthalmopathy were separated using 13 V-J signatures. Appearing also in blood were most of the thyroid clonotypes expanded above 0.001.

The source material, RNA transcripts, was used to amplify TCR beta CDR3 regions. TCR CDR3 regions were first amplified by RT-PCR with HTBI primers. TCRdb re-called the multiplex PCR reads through MiXCR, storing one row per CDR3 protein. This table holds roughly 330,000 distinct CDR3 sequences, approximately 17% found once. Germline-derived CDR1 and CDR2 are SNHLY and FYNNEI. CDR3 size: 14 residues. The J segment lost 6 bases and the V segment lost 5 bases, leaving 8 bases of the junction unmatched. Absence of ophthalmopathy progression within 18 months defined stable Graves' hyperthyroidism. Together with thyroid ultrasound, orbital computed tomography, serum thyroxine and TRAb, clinical symptoms were used for diagnoses. This clonotype was detected many times. Its antigen is not known.

Specimen: blood. V is TRBV2 and J is TRBJ1-2, with 8 bases lining up with TRBD1. This receptor was identified in a man aged 30-40 years with Graves' hyperthyroidism. This CDR3 reads CASSFRQGRDGYTF. CDR3 bases: TGTGCCAGCAGTTTTCGACAGGGGAGGGATGGCTACACCTTC.